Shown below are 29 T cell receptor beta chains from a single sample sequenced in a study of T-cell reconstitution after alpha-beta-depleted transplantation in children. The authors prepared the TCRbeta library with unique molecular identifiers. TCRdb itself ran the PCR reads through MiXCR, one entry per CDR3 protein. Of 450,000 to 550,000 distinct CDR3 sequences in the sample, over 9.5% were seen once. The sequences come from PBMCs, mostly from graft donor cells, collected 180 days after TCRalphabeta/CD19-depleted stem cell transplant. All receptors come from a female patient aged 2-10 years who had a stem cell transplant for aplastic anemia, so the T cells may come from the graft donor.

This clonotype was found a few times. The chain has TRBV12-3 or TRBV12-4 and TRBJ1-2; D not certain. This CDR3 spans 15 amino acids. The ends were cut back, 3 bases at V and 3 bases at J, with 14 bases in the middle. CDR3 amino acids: CASSFAGVLDYGYTF. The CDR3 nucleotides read TGTGCCAGCAGTTTCGCTGGGGTCTTAGACTATGGCTACACCTTC.

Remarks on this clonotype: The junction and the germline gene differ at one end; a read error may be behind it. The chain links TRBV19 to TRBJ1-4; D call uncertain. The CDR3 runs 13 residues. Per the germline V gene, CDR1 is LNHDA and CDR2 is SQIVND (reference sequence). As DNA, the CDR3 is TGTGCCAGTAGTGATAGGATACGGAGCCAGTTGACTTTT. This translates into CASSDRIRSQLTF. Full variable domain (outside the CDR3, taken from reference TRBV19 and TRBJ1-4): DGGITQSPKYLFRKEGQNVTLSCEQNLNHDAMYWYRQDPGQGLRLIYYSQIVNDFQKGDIAEGYSVSREKKESFPLTVTSAQKNPTAFYLCASSDRIRSQLTFGSGTQLSVL.

The CDR3 DNA reads as TGTGCCAGCAGTGTAACTCGGGGCTCCTACAATGAGCAGTTCTTC. As protein: CASSVTRGSYNEQFF. The chain employs TRBV7-2 and TRBJ2-1, with a weak D call TRBD2 (5 bases). Germline CDR1 SGHTA, CDR2 FQGNSA. The CDR3 contains 15 residues. Trimming cost V 6 bases and J 0 bases, with 12 bases left between them.

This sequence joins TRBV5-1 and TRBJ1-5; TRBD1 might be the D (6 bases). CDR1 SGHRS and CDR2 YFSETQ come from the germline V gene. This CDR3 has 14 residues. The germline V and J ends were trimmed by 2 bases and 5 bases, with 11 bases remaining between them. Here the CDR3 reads CASSLQGPDQPQHF. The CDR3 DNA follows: TGCGCCAGCAGCTTACAGGGTCCAGATCAGCCCCAGCATTTT.

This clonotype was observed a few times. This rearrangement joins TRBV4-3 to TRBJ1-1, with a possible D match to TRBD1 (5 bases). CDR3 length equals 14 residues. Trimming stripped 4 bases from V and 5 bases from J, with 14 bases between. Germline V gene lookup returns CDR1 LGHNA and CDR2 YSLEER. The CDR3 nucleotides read TGCGCCAGCAGCCTCCTTTCAGGGCAAACTGAAGCTTTCTTT. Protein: CASSLLSGQTEAFF.

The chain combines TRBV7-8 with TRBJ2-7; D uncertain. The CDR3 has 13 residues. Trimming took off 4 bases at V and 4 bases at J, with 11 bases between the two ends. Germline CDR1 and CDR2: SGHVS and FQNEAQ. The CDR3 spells CASSSSPGYEQYF. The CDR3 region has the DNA TGTGCCAGCAGCTCCAGTCCCGGATACGAGCAGTACTTC.

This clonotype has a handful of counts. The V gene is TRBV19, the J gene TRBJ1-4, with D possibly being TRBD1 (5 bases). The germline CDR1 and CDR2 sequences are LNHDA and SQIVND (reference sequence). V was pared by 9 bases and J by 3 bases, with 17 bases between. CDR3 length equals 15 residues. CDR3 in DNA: TGTGCCAGCACAATCGGGGGGACCGCTAATGAAAAACTGTTTTTT. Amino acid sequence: CASTIGGTANEKLFF.

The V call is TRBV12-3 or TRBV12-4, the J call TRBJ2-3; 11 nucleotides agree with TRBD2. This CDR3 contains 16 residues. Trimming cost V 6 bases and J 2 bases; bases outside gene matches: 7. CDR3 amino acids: CASSPGLAAPTDTQYF. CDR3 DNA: TGTGCCAGCAGCCCGGGACTAGCGGCACCCACAGATACGCAGTATTTT.

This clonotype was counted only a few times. This CDR3 is CASSPRTGADEQYF. The CDR3 region has the DNA TGTGCCAGCAGCCCCCGGACGGGGGCCGACGAGCAGTACTTC. The chain has TRBV7-6 and TRBJ2-7; D is perhaps TRBD1 or TRBD2 (6 bases each). The CDR3 has 14 residues. V was shortened by 5 bases and J by 5 bases, with 16 bases between the two germline ends. CDR1 and CDR2 (germline): SGHVS, FNYEAQ.

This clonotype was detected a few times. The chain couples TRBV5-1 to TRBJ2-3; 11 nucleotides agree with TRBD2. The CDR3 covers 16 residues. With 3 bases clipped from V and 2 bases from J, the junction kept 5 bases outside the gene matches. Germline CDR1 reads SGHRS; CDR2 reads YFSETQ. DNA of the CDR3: TGCGCCAGCAGCTCCTTAGCGGGGGGGACCACAGATACGCAGTATTTT. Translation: CASSSLAGGTTDTQYF.

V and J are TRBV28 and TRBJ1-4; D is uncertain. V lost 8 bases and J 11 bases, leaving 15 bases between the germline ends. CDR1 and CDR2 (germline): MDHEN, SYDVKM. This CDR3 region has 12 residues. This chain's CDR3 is CASSRDLGKLFF. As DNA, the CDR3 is TGTGCCAGCTCCCGGGATTTGGGGAAACTGTTTTTT.

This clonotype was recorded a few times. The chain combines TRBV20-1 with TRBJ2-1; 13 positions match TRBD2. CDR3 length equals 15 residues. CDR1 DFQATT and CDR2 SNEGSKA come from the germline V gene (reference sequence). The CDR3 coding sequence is TGCAGCTTACTAGCGGGAGGGAGCTCCTACAATGAGCAGTTCTTC. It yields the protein CSLLAGGSSYNEQFF.

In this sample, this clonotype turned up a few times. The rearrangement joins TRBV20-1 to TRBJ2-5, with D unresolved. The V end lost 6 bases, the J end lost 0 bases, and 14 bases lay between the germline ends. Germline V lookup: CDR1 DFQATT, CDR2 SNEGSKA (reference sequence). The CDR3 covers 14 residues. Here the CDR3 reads CSARSPRYQETQYF. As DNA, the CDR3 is TGCAGTGCCCGGTCACCCAGGTACCAAGAGACCCAGTACTTC.

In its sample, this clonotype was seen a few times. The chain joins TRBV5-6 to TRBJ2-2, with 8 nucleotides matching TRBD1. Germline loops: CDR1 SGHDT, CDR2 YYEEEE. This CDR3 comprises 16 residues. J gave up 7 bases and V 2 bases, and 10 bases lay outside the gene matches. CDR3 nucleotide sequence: TGTGCCAGCAGCTTTGAGACAGGGGATGGAGTCGGGGAGCTGTTTTTT. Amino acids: CASSFETGDGVGELFF.

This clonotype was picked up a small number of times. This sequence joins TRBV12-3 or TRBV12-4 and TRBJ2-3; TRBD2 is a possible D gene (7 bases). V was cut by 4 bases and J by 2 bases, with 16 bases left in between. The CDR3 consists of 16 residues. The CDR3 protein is CASSSKGGSNTDTQYF. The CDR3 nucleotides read TGTGCCAGCAGTTCCAAGGGGGGGTCTAACACAGATACGCAGTATTTT.

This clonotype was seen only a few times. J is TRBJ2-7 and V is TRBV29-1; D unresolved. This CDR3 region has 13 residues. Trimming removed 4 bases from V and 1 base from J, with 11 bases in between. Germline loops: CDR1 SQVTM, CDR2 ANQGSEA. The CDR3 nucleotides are TGCAGCGTTGGGAACGGCAGATCCTACGAGCAGTACTTC. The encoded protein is CSVGNGRSYEQYF.

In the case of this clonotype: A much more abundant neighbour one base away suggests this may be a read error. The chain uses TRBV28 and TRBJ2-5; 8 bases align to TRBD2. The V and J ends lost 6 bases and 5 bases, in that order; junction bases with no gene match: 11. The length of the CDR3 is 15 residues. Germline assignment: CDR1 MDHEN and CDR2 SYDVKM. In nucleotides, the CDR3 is TGTGCCAGCAGCCCCACGGGAGGGCTTGGGGAGACCCAGTACTTC. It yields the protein CASSPTGGLGETQYF.

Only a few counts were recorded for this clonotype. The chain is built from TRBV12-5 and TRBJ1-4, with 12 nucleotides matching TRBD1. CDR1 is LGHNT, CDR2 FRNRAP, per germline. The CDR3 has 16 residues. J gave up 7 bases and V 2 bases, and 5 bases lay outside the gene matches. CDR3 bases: TGTGCTAGTGGTTTGCCTCCGGGACAGGGGGCTGAAAAACTGTTTTTT. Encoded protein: CASGLPPGQGAEKLFF. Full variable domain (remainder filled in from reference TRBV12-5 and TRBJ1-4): DARVTQTPRHKVTEMGQEVTMRCQPILGHNTVFWYRQTMMQGLELLAYFRNRAPLDDSGMPKDRFSAEMPDATLATLKIQPSEPRDSAVYFCASGLPPGQGAEKLFFGSGTQLSVL.

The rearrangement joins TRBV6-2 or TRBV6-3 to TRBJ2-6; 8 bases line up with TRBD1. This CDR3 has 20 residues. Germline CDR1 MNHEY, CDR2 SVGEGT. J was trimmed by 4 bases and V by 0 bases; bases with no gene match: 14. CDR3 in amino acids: CASSYSSGRQGHSGANVLTF. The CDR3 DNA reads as TGTGCCAGCAGTTACTCGAGTGGGAGACAGGGGCATTCCGGGGCCAACGTCCTGACTTTC.

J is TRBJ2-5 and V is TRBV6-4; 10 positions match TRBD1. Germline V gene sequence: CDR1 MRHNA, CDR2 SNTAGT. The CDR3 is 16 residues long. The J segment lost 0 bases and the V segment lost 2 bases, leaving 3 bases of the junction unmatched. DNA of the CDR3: TGTGCCAGCAGTGACAGGGACAGGGGACACCAAGAGACCCAGTACTTC. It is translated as CASSDRDRGHQETQYF.

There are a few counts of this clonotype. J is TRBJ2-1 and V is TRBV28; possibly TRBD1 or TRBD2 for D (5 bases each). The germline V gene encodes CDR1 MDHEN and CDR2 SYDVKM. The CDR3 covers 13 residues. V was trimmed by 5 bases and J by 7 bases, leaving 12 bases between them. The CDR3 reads CASSDTGRNEQFF. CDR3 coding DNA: TGTGCCAGCAGTGATACGGGGCGGAATGAGCAGTTCTTC.

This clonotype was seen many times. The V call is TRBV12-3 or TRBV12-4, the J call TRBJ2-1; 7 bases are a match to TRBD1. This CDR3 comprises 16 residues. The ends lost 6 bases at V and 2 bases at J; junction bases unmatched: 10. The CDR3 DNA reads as TGTGCCAGCAGATCCCAGGGGACAGTGACCTACAATGAGCAGTTCTTC. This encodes CASRSQGTVTYNEQFF.

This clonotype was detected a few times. CDR3 in DNA: TGTGCCGGGGCGAATCTATATAGCAATCAGCCCCAGCATTTT. Protein product: CAGANLYSNQPQHF. V and J are TRBV28 and TRBJ1-5; D may be TRBD1 (5 bases). CDR3 length: 14 residues. V was cut by 11 bases and J by 0 bases, with 14 bases left in between. Germline V CDR1 and CDR2: MDHEN, SYDVKM.

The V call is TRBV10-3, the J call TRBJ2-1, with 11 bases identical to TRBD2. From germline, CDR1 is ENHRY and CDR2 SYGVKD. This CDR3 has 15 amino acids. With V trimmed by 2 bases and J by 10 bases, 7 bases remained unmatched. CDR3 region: CAISEELAGVGEQFF. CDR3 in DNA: TGTGCCATCAGTGAGGAACTAGCGGGGGTGGGCGAGCAGTTCTTC.

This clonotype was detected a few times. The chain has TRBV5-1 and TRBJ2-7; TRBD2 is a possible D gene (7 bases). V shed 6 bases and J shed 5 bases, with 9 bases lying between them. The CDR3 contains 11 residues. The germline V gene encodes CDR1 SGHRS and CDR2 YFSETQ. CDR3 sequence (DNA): TGCGCCAGCAAGGGGGGGGACGAGCAGTACTTC. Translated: CASKGGDEQYF.

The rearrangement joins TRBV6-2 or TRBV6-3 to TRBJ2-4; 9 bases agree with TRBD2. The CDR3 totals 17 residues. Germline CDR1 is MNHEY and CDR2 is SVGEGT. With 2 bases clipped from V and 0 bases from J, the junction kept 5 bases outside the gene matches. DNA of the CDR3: TGTGCCAGCAGTTACGGCCTAGCGGGACTAGCCAAAAACATTCAGTACTTC. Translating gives CASSYGLAGLAKNIQYF.

Written as DNA, the CDR3 is TGTGCCAGCAGCCGTCAGGGGGCTGAAGCTTTCTTT. Translating it yields CASSRQGAEAFF. This chain uses TRBV7-9 with TRBJ1-1; 7 bases match TRBD1. Germline loops: CDR1 SEHNR, CDR2 FQNEAQ (reference sequence). J lost 6 bases, V lost 5 bases, and 3 bases had no gene match. This CDR3 region has 12 residues.

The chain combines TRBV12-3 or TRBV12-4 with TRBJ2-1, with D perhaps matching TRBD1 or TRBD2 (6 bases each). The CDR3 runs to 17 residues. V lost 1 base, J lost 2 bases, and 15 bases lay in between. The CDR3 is CASSLGGWGAAYNEQFF. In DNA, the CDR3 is TGTGCCAGCAGTTTAGGGGGATGGGGGGCAGCCTACAATGAGCAGTTCTTC.

CDR3 DNA sequence: TGTGCCAGTAGTTCCCTCAGAGGACAGGATAACACCGGGGAGCTGTTTTTT. It codes for CASSSLRGQDNTGELFF. The chain carries TRBV19 and TRBJ2-2, with 7 bases aligning to TRBD1. Germline trimming cut 5 bases from V and 2 bases from J; bases unmatched to any gene: 11. The CDR3 sequence is 17 residues long. Germline CDR1 reads LNHDA; CDR2 reads SQIVND (reference sequence). The full variable domain, with the rest looked up from reference TRBV19 and TRBJ2-2, is DGGITQSPKYLFRKEGQNVTLSCEQNLNHDAMYWYRQDPGQGLRLIYYSQIVNDFQKGDIAEGYSVSREKKESFPLTVTSAQKNPTAFYLCASSSLRGQDNTGELFFGEGSRLTVL.